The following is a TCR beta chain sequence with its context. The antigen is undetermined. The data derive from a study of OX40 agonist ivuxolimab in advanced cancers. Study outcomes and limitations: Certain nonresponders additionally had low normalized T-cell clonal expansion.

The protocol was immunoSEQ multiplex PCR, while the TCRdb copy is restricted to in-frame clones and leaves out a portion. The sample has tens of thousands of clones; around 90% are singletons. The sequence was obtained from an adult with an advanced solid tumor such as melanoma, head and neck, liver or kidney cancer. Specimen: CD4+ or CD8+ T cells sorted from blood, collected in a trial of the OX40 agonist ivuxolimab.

The DNA of the CDR3 is TGTGCCAGCTCACCACCTCTAACACCAACCCAAGAGACCCAGTACTTC. Translation gives CASSPPLTPTQETQYF. The chain has TRBV18 and TRBJ2-5, with D unclear. The CDR3 totals 16 residues. The V gene lost 0 bases and the J gene lost 1 base, with 12 bases spanning the gap. Germline CDR1 reads KGHSH; CDR2 reads LQKENI. The whole variable domain, filled in from reference TRBV18 and TRBJ2-5, reads NAGVMQNPRHLVRRRGQEARLRCSPMKGHSHVYWYRQLPEEGLKFMVYLQKENIIDESGMPKERFSAEFPKEGPSILRIQQVVRGDSAAYFCASSPPLTPTQETQYFGPGTRLLVL.